A selection of T cell receptor beta chains follows, all from one sample in a study of blood T cell repertoires in COVID-19. TCRdb keeps only in-frame clones here, not all; method: immunoSEQ multiplex PCR. The sample consists of about 66,000 clones, under 90% of them appearing once. The sequenced sample consisted of peripheral blood. The receptors were gathered from a man aged 55 to 70 with acute or convalescent COVID-19. Both conserved end residues are part of each CDR3. A D gene is named only where the DNA matches it firmly. Rows give clone size only sometimes, using once, few, many, or a class for an expanded clone.

TRBV11-2	TRBD1	15	TRBJ2-6	once	TGTGCCAGCAGCTCCAGGGGGTCTGGGGCCAACGTCCTGACTTTC	CASSSRGSGANVLTF
TRBV7-2	-	17	TRBJ1-5	-	TGTGCCAGCAGCTTCCCCGAGGCGGGGTTAAGCAATCAGCCCCAGCATTTT	CASSFPEAGLSNQPQHF
TRBV19	-	15	TRBJ1-5	-	TGTGCCAGTAGTATAGATGTCGGGATAAATCAGCCCCAGCATTTT	CASSIDVGINQPQHF
TRBV10-1	-	14	TRBJ2-4	-	TGCGCCAGCAGACTAAGGACAGACAAAAACATTCAGTACTTC	CASRLRTDKNIQYF
TRBV7-8	-	15	TRBJ2-7	-	TGTGCCAGCAGCTTCGGCTCAGGGCCGGCCTACGAGCAGTACTTC	CASSFGSGPAYEQYF
TRBV2	TRBD1	13	TRBJ1-5	-	TGTGCCAGCAGTGGACAGGGGGACCAGCCCCAGCATTTT	CASSGQGDQPQHF
TRBV11-2	-	14	TRBJ2-2	-	TGTGCCAGCAGCCCAGACTGGAACACCGGGGAGCTGTTTTTT	CASSPDWNTGELFF
TRBV12-3/TRBV12-4	-	11	TRBJ2-7	-	TGTGCCAGCAGTCGACAAAGCGAGCAGTACTTC	CASSRQSEQYF
TRBV25-1	-	12	TRBJ1-1	-	TGTGCCATCGGCCCCGGGTGGGCTGAAGCTTTCTTT	CAIGPGWAEAFF
TRBV28	-	17	TRBJ1-5	few	TGTGCCAGCAGTCCGCCCAACAGGGTTAGGAGCAATCAGCCCCAGCATTTT	CASSPPNRVRSNQPQHF
TRBV20-1	-	10	TRBJ1-1	-	TGCAGTGCCCTTTGGGGCAAAGCCTTCTTT	CSALWGKAFF
TRBV6-5	-	13	TRBJ1-5	few	TGTGCCAGCAGGGACAGATACAATCAGCCCCAGCATTTT	CASRDRYNQPQHF
TRBV19	TRBD1	15	TRBJ1-5	few	TGTGCCAGTAGTGGGCCAGGGGGGAGCAATCAGCCCCAGCATTTT	CASSGPGGSNQPQHF
TRBV18	-	15	TRBJ1-3	-	TGTGCCAGCCAAACCACGAGGTACTCTGGAAACACCATATATTTT	CASQTTRYSGNTIYF
TRBV5-4	-	14	TRBJ2-3	once	TGTGCCAGCAGCTTGCAACGAGGGTTGGATACGCAGTATTTT	CASSLQRGLDTQYF
TRBV3-1/TRBV3-2	-	13	TRBJ2-1	-	TGTGCCAGCAGCCTCACAGGGAATAATGAGCAGTTCTTC	CASSLTGNNEQFF
TRBV18	-	13	TRBJ1-4	-	TGTGCCAGCTCGCCCGCCAGAGGAGAAAAACTGTTTTTT	CASSPARGEKLFF
TRBV19	-	18	TRBJ2-1	-	TGTGCCAGTAGTATATACCGTTTAAGCGGGCCTTCCTACAATGAGCAGTTCTTC	CASSIYRLSGPSYNEQFF
TRBV24-1	TRBD1	16	TRBJ1-5	-	TGTGCCACCAGTGATCGCCGGGACAGAGACAATCAGCCCCAGCATTTT	CATSDRRDRDNQPQHF
TRBV19	-	15	TRBJ1-3	-	TGTGCCAGCTCGACAGCACAGAACCGAGGAAACACCATATATTTT	CASSTAQNRGNTIYF
TRBV5-6	TRBD2	18	TRBJ2-1	-	TGTGCCAGCAGCTTGGGACTAGCGGGGGACATCTCCTACAATGAGCAGTTCTTC	CASSLGLAGDISYNEQFF
TRBV19	TRBD2	16	TRBJ2-7	-	TGTGCCAGTAGTATATATAGTAGCGGGGCCCCCTACGAGCAGTACTTC	CASSIYSSGAPYEQYF
TRBV5-1	TRBD2	18	TRBJ2-1	-	TGCGCCAGCAGCTTGAGTGGCGGGGGGGCAATATCCTACAATGAGCAGTTCTTC	CASSLSGGGAISYNEQFF
TRBV5-1	-	14	TRBJ1-2	-	TGCGCCAGCAGCTTGGAGGGGTCAGGGGTAGGCTACACCTTC	CASSLEGSGVGYTF
TRBV6-5	TRBD1	15	TRBJ1-6	-	TGTGCCAGCAGTTACGGTCGACAGGGGAATTCACCCCTCCACTTT	CASSYGRQGNSPLHF
TRBV19	TRBD1	13	TRBJ1-2	-	TGTGCCAGTCGGGACAGGGGCTTCTACGGCTACACCTTC	CASRDRGFYGYTF
TRBV19	-	13	TRBJ2-3	-	TGTGCCAGTAGCAGGGGAGGCACAGATACGCAGTATTTT	CASSRGGTDTQYF
TRBV19	-	14	TRBJ1-6	-	TGTGCCAGTACCTCACGACCGGGGAATTCACCCCTCCACTTT	CASTSRPGNSPLHF
TRBV4-1	-	14	TRBJ1-1	-	TGCGCCAGCAGCCAAGCAACAGGCGGCGGTGAAGCTTTCTTT	CASSQATGGGEAFF